The clone carrying this T cell receptor (beta chain) has ten or more counts. RNA transcripts yielded amplified TCR beta CDR3 regions. First-round RT-PCR of the TCR CDR3 relied on the HTBI primer set. TCRdb processed the multiplex PCR reads anew with MiXCR; each CDR3 protein has one entry. The profile shows fewer than 400,000 distinct CDR3 sequences, around a sixth of them singletons. Participants, patients aged 18 to 65, had newly diagnosed hyperthyroidism with a duration under 2 months. Diagnostic assessment was based on clinical symptoms, serum thyroxine and TRAb, thyroid ultrasound and orbital computed tomography. Around 10 ml fresh peripheral blood yielded the PBMCs. These data come from a study of T cells in Graves' hyperthyroidism and ophthalmopathy. Sequencing was done on a sample of blood. This sequence was found in a woman aged 18 to 35 with Graves' hyperthyroidism that later progressed to Graves' ophthalmopathy.

The CDR3 sequence: CSAFRTSRSYNEQFF. The CDR3 DNA sequence: TGCAGTGCTTTTAGGACTAGCAGGTCCTACAATGAGCAGTTCTTC. This chain uses TRBV20-1 with TRBJ2-1; 8 bases align to TRBD2. The CDR3 totals 15 residues. The germline V gene has CDR1 DFQATT and CDR2 SNEGSKA (reference sequence). V lost 5 bases, J lost 1 base, and 7 bases stayed unmatched.